The 10 T cell receptor beta chains listed next were all sequenced from one sample in a study of control samples from healthy donors and cancer patients. Profiling relied on immunoSEQ multiplex PCR, and the TCRdb table lists in-frame clones only, not all of them. The sample carries approximately 87,000 clones, about nine tenths recorded once. Source material: blood. These receptors were collected from a man in his fifties in good health.

The V gene is TRBV6-5, the J gene TRBJ2-3; D is unclear. Trimming took off 7 bases at V and 2 bases at J, with 16 bases between the two ends. The CDR3 covers 15 residues. The germline V gene has CDR1 MNHEY and CDR2 SVGAGI. CDR3 loop: CASKLSYPTTDTQYF. The CDR3 DNA follows: TGTGCCAGCAAACTAAGCTACCCTACCACAGATACGCAGTATTTT.

The J gene is TRBJ1-4, the V gene TRBV5-6, with TRBD1 matching over 10 bases. Looked up from germline, CDR1 is SGHDT and CDR2 is YYEEEE. J lost 12 bases, V lost 1 base, and 6 bases had no gene match. This CDR3 is built from 14 residues. The CDR3 spells CASSLTRQGAQLFF. The CDR3 DNA reads TGTGCCAGCAGCTTGACCCGACAGGGGGCGCAACTGTTTTTT.

V usage is TRBV6-5 and J usage is TRBJ1-5; 7 bases are a match to TRBD1. V lost 6 bases, J lost 4 bases, and 6 bases stayed unmatched. This CDR3 is built from 14 residues. Germline CDR1 is MNHEY and CDR2 is SVGAGI. The CDR3 DNA reads TGTGCCAGCAGCCGAACAGGGGAGAATCAGCCCCAGCATTTT. As protein: CASSRTGENQPQHF.

This sequence joins TRBV12-5 and TRBJ1-4; perhaps TRBD1 as D (5 bases). In germline, CDR1 is LGHNT, CDR2 FRNRAP. Trimming removed 10 bases at V and 6 bases at J, with 12 bases between. The CDR3 is 12 amino acids. DNA for the CDR3: TGTGCTATCAAGGGGAGGGATGAAAAACTGTTTTTT. Amino acids: CAIKGRDEKLFF.

The chain is built from TRBV11-3 and TRBJ1-1; a possible D gene is TRBD1 (6 bases). V was shortened by 0 bases and J by 4 bases, with 6 bases between the two germline ends. The CDR3 loop spans 13 amino acids. Germline V lookup: CDR1 SGHNT, CDR2 YENEEA. CDR3 in DNA: TGTGCCAGCAGCTTAGAACAGGGCACTGAAGCTTTCTTT. It is translated as CASSLEQGTEAFF.

The V call is TRBV18, the J call TRBJ1-5; no clear D. Trimming removed 3 bases at V and 7 bases at J, with 10 bases between. Germline values: CDR1 KGHSH, CDR2 LQKENI. The CDR3 runs 13 residues. CDR3 sequence (DNA): TGTGCCAGCTCACCGGGGAGTAGGCAGCCCCAGCATTTT. Amino acid sequence: CASSPGSRQPQHF. Full variable domain (rest looked up from reference TRBV18 and TRBJ1-5): NAGVMQNPRHLVRRRGQEARLRCSPMKGHSHVYWYRQLPEEGLKFMVYLQKENIIDESGMPKERFSAEFPKEGPSILRIQQVVRGDSAAYFCASSPGSRQPQHFGDGTRLSIL.

The chain employs TRBV27 and TRBJ1-1, with D hard to call. This CDR3 has 13 amino acids. CDR1 and CDR2 (germline): MNHEY, SMNVEV (reference sequence). Trimming left V 5 bases short and J 0 bases short, with 7 bases between. CDR3 residues: CASSHPLNTEAFF. In DNA, the CDR3 is TGTGCCAGCAGTCACCCCCTGAACACTGAAGCTTTCTTT.

The chain joins TRBV5-1 to TRBJ2-7, with D tentatively TRBD1 (5 bases). V lost 4 bases and J lost 7, with 15 bases in between. Germline loops: CDR1 SGHRS, CDR2 YFSETQ. The CDR3 spans 13 residues. In DNA, the CDR3 is TGCGCCAGCAGCGTGGGGCTCCTTGGGGAGCAGTACTTC. Its protein product is CASSVGLLGEQYF. The full variable domain, completed using reference TRBV5-1 and TRBJ2-7, is KAGVTQTPRYLIKTRGQQVTLSCSPISGHRSVSWYQQTPGQGLQFLFEYFSETQRNKGNFPGRFSGRQFSNSRSEMNVSTLELGDSALYLCASSVGLLGEQYFGPGTRLTVT.

This sequence joins TRBV6-2 or TRBV6-3 and TRBJ2-7; 15 nucleotides line up with TRBD2. The germline gives CDR1 MNHEY, CDR2 SVGEGT. This CDR3 contains 18 residues. After removal of 2 bases from V and 1 base from J, the junction contained 6 bases not matched to a gene. The CDR3: CASSYLGLAGGRSYEQYF. The CDR3 DNA reads as TGTGCCAGCAGTTACCTGGGACTAGCGGGGGGCCGATCCTACGAGCAGTACTTC.

In DNA form, the CDR3 reads TGTGCCAGCAGCGTGGGGTTCTCAAGCAATCAGCCCCAGCATTTT. Translated: CASSVGFSSNQPQHF. V is TRBV9 and J is TRBJ1-5; D remains ambiguous. The CDR3 is 15 amino acids. With 2 bases removed from V and 1 base from J, the gap between germline ends came to 10 bases. Germline V lookup: CDR1 SGDLS, CDR2 YYNGEE.